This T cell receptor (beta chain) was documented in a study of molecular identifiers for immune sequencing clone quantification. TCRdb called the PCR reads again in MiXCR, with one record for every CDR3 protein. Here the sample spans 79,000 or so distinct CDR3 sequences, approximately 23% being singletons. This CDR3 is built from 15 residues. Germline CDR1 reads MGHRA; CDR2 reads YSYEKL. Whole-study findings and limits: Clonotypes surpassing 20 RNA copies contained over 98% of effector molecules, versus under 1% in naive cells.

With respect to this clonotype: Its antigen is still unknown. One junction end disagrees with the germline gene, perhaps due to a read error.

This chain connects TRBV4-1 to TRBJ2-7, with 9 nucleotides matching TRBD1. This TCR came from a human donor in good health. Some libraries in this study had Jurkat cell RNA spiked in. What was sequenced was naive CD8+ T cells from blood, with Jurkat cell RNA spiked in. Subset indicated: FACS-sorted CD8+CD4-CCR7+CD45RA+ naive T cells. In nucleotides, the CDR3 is TGCGCCAGCAGCCAGCCGGGACAGGGCTTCGACGAGCGGTACTTC. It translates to CASSQPGQGFDERYF.